This is a list of T cell receptor beta chains from one sample in a study of long-term antiretroviral therapy in people with HIV. Profiled with immunoSEQ multiplex PCR; TCRdb holds only in-frame clones, not every one. The data show 30,000 to 40,000 clones, roughly 83% seen once. The sequencing here drew on unsorted PBMCs, taken 1.9 years after starting antiretroviral therapy. Source of these receptors: a man younger than 35 with HIV. Both conserved end residues are part of each CDR3. The order of the fields is clone size, J gene, D gene, V gene, CDR3 DNA, CDR3 protein. A D gene is named only where the DNA matches it firmly. Size values are once, few and many counts, or a class for expanded clones, and some rows have none.

>NA|TRBJ2-1|NA|TRBV15
TGTGCCACCAAAGACCGGGCTCGGGATGAGCAGTTCTTC
CATKDRARDEQFF
>few|TRBJ1-1|TRBD1|TRBV29-1
TGCGCAGGGGGCGCGGGGTGGGCCATGAACACTGAAGCTTTCTTT
CAGGAGWAMNTEAFF
>NA|TRBJ1-1|NA|TRBV6-1
TGTGCCAGCACCCAAGGGGGGGGGCCGAACACTGAAGCTTTCTTT
CASTQGGGPNTEAFF
>NA|TRBJ1-5|TRBD1|TRBV15
TGTGCCACCAGCGGGACAGCAGGCAATCAGCCCCAGCATTTT
CATSGTAGNQPQHF
>few|TRBJ2-2|NA|TRBV19
TGTGCCACCCGGCGGGGGAACACCGGGGAGCTGTTTTTT
CATRRGNTGELFF
>NA|TRBJ1-1|NA|TRBV6-5
TGTGCCAGCAGCCTGTCTGGGGGGGACACTGAAGCTTTCTTT
CASSLSGGDTEAFF
>NA|TRBJ1-5|TRBD1|TRBV5-1
TGCGCCAGCAGCTTGATGACAGGGGGCAATCAGCCCCAGCATTTT
CASSLMTGGNQPQHF
>NA|TRBJ2-2|NA|TRBV10-1
TGCGCCAGCGCTGGCTACACCGGGGAGCTGTTTTTT
CASAGYTGELFF
>NA|TRBJ1-2|TRBD1|TRBV5-1
TGCGCCAGCAGCCGGACAGGCTCAAACTATGGCTACACCTTC
CASSRTGSNYGYTF
>NA|TRBJ2-3|NA|TRBV10-1
TGCGCCAGCAGTGATGGGAGCACAGATACGCAGTATTTT
CASSDGSTDTQYF
>NA|TRBJ1-2|NA|TRBV2
TGTGCCAGCAGTGTCTTAGTAGGCGGTGGGGATGGCTACACCTTC
CASSVLVGGGDGYTF
>NA|TRBJ1-2|TRBD1|TRBV28
TGTGCCAGCAGTAACCGGGACAGAACCACTAAAGGCTACACCTTC
CASSNRDRTTKGYTF
>NA|TRBJ1-3|NA|TRBV4-2
TGTGCCAGCAGCCAAGAAACAGGGATAGGAAACACCATATATTTT
CASSQETGIGNTIYF
>NA|TRBJ2-1|TRBD2|TRBV16
TGTGCCAGCAGCCAATCGCGCGCTAGCGGGGACTACAATGAGCAGTTCTTC
CASSQSRASGDYNEQFF
>NA|TRBJ1-1|TRBD1|TRBV28
TGTGCCAGCAGTCAAGAGGGGGCAGCTTTCTTT
CASSQEGAAFF
>NA|TRBJ2-1|NA|TRBV5-1
TGCGCCAGCAGCTTGGATAGTGGGGGCTCCTACAATGAGCAGTTCTTC
CASSLDSGGSYNEQFF
>NA|TRBJ2-1|TRBD2|TRBV5-1
TGCGCCAGCAGCTTGGGACTAGCGGGGGGTTTTAATGAGCAGTTCTTC
CASSLGLAGGFNEQFF
>NA|TRBJ1-1|TRBD1|TRBV2
TGTGCCAGCAGGGCTAACCGGGACAGTTCTTTTTGGAACACTGAAGCTTTCTTT
CASRANRDSSFWNTEAFF
>NA|TRBJ1-1|NA|TRBV11-2
TGTGCCAACGGGGGTGGAAAGGACACTGAAGCTTTCTTT
CANGGGKDTEAFF
>NA|TRBJ1-6|NA|TRBV5-1
TGCGCCAGCAGCTGGGACTTCTATTCACCCCTCCACTTT
CASSWDFYSPLHF
>NA|TRBJ1-3|TRBD1|TRBV5-1
TGCGCCAGCAGCTTAGGGTTTTCCGGGACAGGGGACACCATATATTTT
CASSLGFSGTGDTIYF
>NA|TRBJ2-1|TRBD1|TRBV5-1
TGCGCCAGCAGCTTACAGGGGTCCTCCTACAATGAGCAGTTCTTC
CASSLQGSSYNEQFF
>NA|TRBJ1-1|NA|TRBV6-5
TGTGCCAGCAGTTACGGGACCATGAACACTGAAGCTTTCTTT
CASSYGTMNTEAFF
>NA|TRBJ2-7|NA|TRBV30
TGTGCCTGGAGTGTGGTGAGTGAGCAGTACTTC
CAWSVVSEQYF
>NA|TRBJ2-1|NA|TRBV7-2
TGTGCCAGCAGCTTTACTAGGGGGGAGGTTGAGCAGTTCTTC
CASSFTRGEVEQFF
>NA|TRBJ2-3|NA|TRBV11-2
TGTGCCAGCAGCTTAGGGACCTCTAGCACAGATACGCAGTATTTT
CASSLGTSSTDTQYF
>NA|TRBJ2-3|TRBD2|TRBV5-6
TGTGCCAGCAGCTTTGGGGGGAGGGTTACAGATACGCAGTATTTT
CASSFGGRVTDTQYF
>NA|TRBJ2-7|TRBD2|TRBV7-9
TGTGCCAGCAGCCGCGGACTAGCGGGCTTGTACGAGCAGTACTTC
CASSRGLAGLYEQYF
>NA|TRBJ1-1|NA|TRBV5-4
TGTGCCAGCAGCCTCAAGGGAGTGAACACTGAAGCTTTCTTT
CASSLKGVNTEAFF
>NA|TRBJ1-1|NA|TRBV19
TGTGCCAGTAGTAGAGCCGGAGGGGGCACTGAAGCTTTCTTT
CASSRAGGGTEAFF
>NA|TRBJ2-7|TRBD2|TRBV29-1
TGCAGCGGAAGGACTAGCGGCTCCTACGAGCAGTACTTC
CSGRTSGSYEQYF
>NA|TRBJ2-3|NA|TRBV15
TGTGCCACCAGCAGAGGACCAGCATTCACAGATACGCAGTATTTT
CATSRGPAFTDTQYF
>NA|TRBJ1-2|NA|TRBV5-3
TGTGCCAGAAGCTTGGGTGAAGATCCGATCTACGGCTACACCTTC
CARSLGEDPIYGYTF
>NA|TRBJ2-1|NA|TRBV7-3
TGTGCCAGCAGTCAAAGTGGTTCCTTGGCGGGGTACAATGAGCAGTTCTTC
CASSQSGSLAGYNEQFF
>NA|TRBJ2-2|NA|TRBV1
TGCACCAGCAGCCAAGTTGGCACCGGGGAGCTGTTTTTT
CTSSQVGTGELFF
>few|TRBJ1-1|NA|TRBV27
TGTGCCAGCAGTTCATTCCGGGACCAACAAGCTTTCTTT
CASSSFRDQQAFF
>NA|TRBJ2-5|TRBD1|TRBV2
TGTGCCAGCAGTTACAGGGGATCCCAAGAGACCCAGTACTTC
CASSYRGSQETQYF
>NA|TRBJ2-3|NA|TRBV6-1
TGTGCCAGCAGCCAAGAAGGCGCAGATACGCAGTATTTT
CASSQEGADTQYF
>NA|TRBJ2-7|TRBD1|TRBV5-4
TGTGCCAGCACCCATACACTGGGACAGGGATCGTACGAGCAGTACTTC
CASTHTLGQGSYEQYF
>NA|TRBJ1-1|TRBD1|TRBV10-1
TGCGCCAGCAGTGAGTTCGGACAGGGTTATACTGAAGCTTTCTTT
CASSEFGQGYTEAFF
>NA|TRBJ1-1|NA|TRBV5-4
TGTGCCAGCAGCTCGGGCGGACATTTTCAAGCTTTCTTT
CASSSGGHFQAFF
>NA|TRBJ2-5|NA|TRBV28
TGTGCCAGCAGGGAGTGGGGGAACCAAGAGACCCAGTACTTC
CASREWGNQETQYF
>NA|TRBJ1-1|NA|TRBV7-8
TGTGCCAGCAGCTTTAGAACAGGCCTGAACACTGAAGCTTTCTTT
CASSFRTGLNTEAFF
>NA|TRBJ2-3|NA|TRBV28
TGTGCCAGCAGCTACCCCAAAACCCGGGGCCAAGGACTCCCGCCAGATACGCAGTATTTT
CASSYPKTRGQGLPPDTQYF
>NA|TRBJ1-1|NA|TRBV18
TGTGCCAGCTCCCAACTCCAGGGCACTGAAGCTTTCTTT
CASSQLQGTEAFF
>few|TRBJ2-4|NA|TRBV5-1
TGCGCCAGCAGCTTGGTTGACCGAACCAAAAACATTCAGTACTTC
CASSLVDRTKNIQYF
>NA|TRBJ2-5|NA|TRBV30
TGTGCCTGGAGCGTACAAGAGACCCAGTACTTC
CAWSVQETQYF
>medium-sized|TRBJ2-1|TRBD1|TRBV28
TGTGCCAGCAGTTCTCTAACAGGGGGCAATGAGCAGTTCTTC
CASSSLTGGNEQFF
>NA|TRBJ1-1|NA|TRBV10-3
TGTGCCATCAGGGTTAGGACGACGAACACTGAAGCTTTCTTT
CAIRVRTTNTEAFF
>NA|TRBJ1-1|NA|TRBV6-5
TGTGCCAGCAGTTGGCAGGGTGGGACTACTGAAGCTTTCTTT
CASSWQGGTTEAFF
>NA|TRBJ2-2|NA|TRBV7-3
TGTGCCAGCAGCGGGGGAGAGGGGAAAATCACCGGGGAGCTGTTTTTT
CASSGGEGKITGELFF
>few|TRBJ2-5|TRBD1|TRBV19
TGTGCCAGTAGCTCCTCGGGACAGGGAGTGCAGACCCAGTACTTC
CASSSSGQGVQTQYF
>NA|TRBJ1-1|NA|TRBV7-8
TGTGCCAGCAGCTTACGGCGACAGGATGAAGCTTTCTTT
CASSLRRQDEAFF
>NA|TRBJ1-1|NA|TRBV5-1
TGCGCCAGCAGCCCGTTGGGGGGGACTGAAGCTTTCTTT
CASSPLGGTEAFF
>NA|TRBJ1-4|TRBD1|TRBV5-5
TGTGCCAGCAGCTCCGGGACAGGGGCTTCAACCGATGAAAAACTGTTTTTT
CASSSGTGASTDEKLFF